This T cell receptor beta chain was retrieved from a study of cytotoxic CD8 clonotypes in ibrutinib-treated CLL. In the study overall: Among patients, some 24 responded partially and 2 completely; around 14 then stayed remitted and some 12 progressed after median about 68 months. The sample average was approximately 250,000 productive templates and approximately 94,000 productive rearrangements.

V was trimmed by 8 bases and J by 6 bases, leaving 22 bases between them. CDR1 and CDR2 (germline): GTSNPN, SVGIG (reference sequence). The CDR3 length is 14 residues. Assay used: immunoSEQ multiplex PCR; TCRdb lists only in-frame clones, some missing. The data show about 130,000 clones, with around 85% seen just once and roughly 2% held by the top ten. J is TRBJ1-2 and V is TRBV30, with D possibly being TRBD1 (6 bases). This sample comprised PBMCs, obtained after 24 months of ibrutinib treatment. The origin of this receptor is a human donor with chronic lymphocytic leukemia. In DNA, the CDR3 is TGTGCCGGAGAGATAGGGGGACGGTTTAATGGCTACACCTTC. This translates into CAGEIGGRFNGYTF.